This T cell receptor beta chain is from a study of T-cell memory formation after mild COVID-19. Turning to the study itself: The TCR clusters were mostly specific to one donor. Study outcomes and limitations: While clones contracting from day 15 to 85 were balanced between CD4 and CD8, later expanders leaned CD4+. Shrinking CD4+ clones were chiefly CM and EM; CD8+ ones were chiefly EMRA.

The 5'RACE method, run with constant-segment primers, produced TCR alpha and TCR beta cDNA libraries (carrying sample barcodes and UMIs). In TCRdb, the 5' RACE reads were re-called with MiXCR into one record per CDR3 protein. The table records about 210,000 distinct CDR3 sequences, 25% to 35% of them present only once. This clonotype was seen only a few times. The antigen remains unidentified. CDR1 LGHNA and CDR2 YNFKEQ come from the germline V gene. V lost 1 base to trimming and J lost 10 bases; unmatched junction nucleotides: 10. The CDR3 runs to 16 residues. Material: PBMCs or a T cell subset sorted from them (not recorded which). The chain recombines TRBV4-2 with TRBJ2-1, with 10 bases identical to TRBD1. This TCR was recovered from an adult woman who had mild COVID-19 (a few samples of this study predate the infection). Cell type and time point are not known. The CDR3 DNA reads as TGTGCCAGCAGCCAAGTGAGACAGGGGGCTCGGGGGGAGCAGTTCTTC. It encodes CASSQVRQGARGEQFF.